A single T cell receptor beta chain is shown here with its context. The CDR3 is made up of 15 amino acids. In germline, CDR1 is SGHRS, CDR2 YFSETQ. With 6 bases removed from V and 4 bases from J, the gap between germline ends came to 16 bases. The data were obtained in a study of cytomegalovirus exposure and HLA in healthy donors. 60 Vbeta and 13 Jbeta primers were used in PCR. Profiling relied on immunoSEQ multiplex PCR, and the TCRdb table lists in-frame clones only, not all of them. The data hold around 110,000 clones, with approximately 80% observed a single time. The source is a woman aged 30 to 39 in good health and CMV-seronegative. The V gene is TRBV5-1, the J gene TRBJ1-4, with a weak D call TRBD1 (5 bases). Sequencing was performed on PBMCs. This CDR3 is CASTFQSGVNEKLFF. The CDR3 nucleotides are TGCGCCAGCACCTTTCAGTCGGGGGTTAATGAAAAACTGTTTTTT.